Below, one T cell receptor beta chain is given with its context. Its antigen is not known. The sample originates from a study of T cell repertoires in cytomegalovirus infection. Across the whole study: Indicated by public TCR beta signatures were CMV infection and matching HLA type.

TCRdb processed the reads anew with MiXCR; each CDR3 protein has one entry. Of approximately 1,000,000 distinct CDR3 sequences listed, approximately 30% were seen once; the top ten hold around 15%. V lost 1 base and J lost 4, with 5 bases in between. CDR3 length: 12 amino acids. The germline CDR1 and CDR2 sequences are DFQATT and SNEGSKA (reference sequence). The sequence was obtained from a human donor in good health (CMV status not recorded). Some clones in this sample may be carry-over from other donors' samples. Here the sequenced sample was cultured CD8+ T cells from PBMCs, taken from culture after CMV antigen stimulation. The rearrangement links TRBV20-1 to TRBJ1-5; D is unresolved. CDR3 protein: CSARGGNQPQHF. The CDR3 DNA reads as TGCAGTGCTAGAGGGGGAAATCAGCCCCAGCATTTT.